The next 27 T cell receptor beta chains were all read from a single sample in a study of T cells after yellow fever vaccination. TCRdb reprocessed the 5' RACE reads with MiXCR, giving one entry per CDR3 protein. The sample has 250,000 to 350,000 distinct CDR3 sequences; 3.5% to 4.5% are singletons. Sequences were derived from PBMCs, sampled 15 days after the yellow fever booster vaccination. These receptors all come from a man aged 18 to 29 who received the YFV17D yellow fever vaccine.

This clonotype was seen at least ten times. V usage is TRBV7-2 and J usage is TRBJ1-4; unclear D gene. Trimming shortened V by 2 bases and J by 3 bases, and 10 bases separated the two germline ends. The CDR3 covers 15 residues. Germline V gives CDR1 SGHTA, CDR2 FQGNSA. The CDR3 here is CASSLRAGPNEKLFF. In DNA, the CDR3 is TGTGCCAGCAGCTTAAGGGCCGGTCCTAATGAAAAACTGTTTTTT. Looking up the rest from reference TRBV7-2 and TRBJ1-4 gives the full variable domain: GAGVSQSPSNKVTEKGKDVELRCDPISGHTALYWYRQSLGQGLEFLIYFQGNSAPDKSGLPSDRFSAERTGGSVSTLTIQRTQQEDSAVYLCASSLRAGPNEKLFFGSGTQLSVL.

V and J are TRBV5-1 and TRBJ2-5; 7 bases are shared with TRBD1. V dropped 4 bases and J dropped 5; count of bases not matched to a gene: 11. This CDR3 contains 15 residues. Germline V gene lookup returns CDR1 SGHRS and CDR2 YFSETQ. This chain's CDR3 is CASSPTGDVVETQYF. Here the CDR3 DNA reads TGCGCCAGCAGCCCAACAGGGGATGTTGTGGAGACCCAGTACTTC.

This clonotype was seen ten or more times. The chain uses TRBV5-1 and TRBJ2-7; D is undetermined. Trimming removed 0 bases from V and 1 base from J, with 23 bases in between. From germline, CDR1 is SGHRS and CDR2 YFSETQ. This CDR3 comprises 19 residues. CDR3 residues: CASSLASVGILPISYEQYV. Written as DNA, the CDR3 is TGCGCCAGCAGCTTGGCCTCTGTCGGTATCCTACCAATATCCTACGAGCAGTACGTC.

The V and J genes are TRBV5-1 and TRBJ2-5; 8 bases fit TRBD2. The CDR3 has 17 residues. Germline loops: CDR1 SGHRS, CDR2 YFSETQ. V lost 0 bases and J lost 1; bases outside the gene matches: 8. The CDR3, as DNA: TGCGCCAGCAGCTTGGCAGGGAGTAGCGGGGCCCAAGAGACCCAGTACTTC. This encodes CASSLAGSSGAQETQYF.

This clonotype was seen repeatedly, ten times or more. V gene TRBV7-9 combines with J gene TRBJ1-2, with 10 nucleotides matching TRBD1. The CDR3 length is 15 residues. Losses at the gene ends were 5 bases for V and 7 bases for J; bases not matched to a gene: 10. Germline V CDR1 and CDR2: SEHNR, FQNEAQ (reference sequence). CDR3 loop: CASSTHGTGEGGYTF. CDR3 bases: TGTGCCAGCAGCACCCACGGGACAGGGGAGGGTGGCTACACCTTC. The full variable domain, completed using reference TRBV7-9 and TRBJ1-2, is DTGVSQNPRHKITKRGQNVTFRCDPISEHNRLYWYRQTLGQGPEFLTYFQNEAQLEKSRLLSDRFSAERPKGSFSTLEIQRTEQGDSAMYLCASSTHGTGEGGYTFGSGTRLTVV.

In this sample, this clonotype turned up many times. This chain links TRBV4-1 with TRBJ1-4; TRBD1 is a possible D gene (5 bases). Germline V gene lookup returns CDR1 MGHRA and CDR2 YSYEKL. This CDR3 comprises 16 residues. The ends were cut back, 1 base at V and 6 bases at J, with 15 bases in the middle. CDR3 loop: CASSQGTWVRDEKLFF. The CDR3 DNA reads as TGCGCCAGCAGCCAAGGGACATGGGTGCGGGATGAAAAACTGTTTTTT.

The gene calls are TRBV24-1 and TRBJ2-1; no clear D gene. This CDR3 region has 14 residues. Germline CDR1 is KGHDR and CDR2 is SFDVKD. V lost 4 bases and J lost 9, with 15 bases in between. The CDR3 DNA reads as TGTGCCACCAGTGACCCCTACATGGGTGCTGAGCAGTTCTTC. Encoded protein: CATSDPYMGAEQFF.

There are many counts of this clonotype. This chain links TRBV28 with TRBJ2-1; no reliable D call. V was shortened by 6 bases and J by 4 bases, with 16 bases between the two germline ends. Per the germline V gene, CDR1 is MDHEN and CDR2 is SYDVKM. The CDR3 is 15 amino acids. The CDR3 spells CASRAWAGSYNEQFF. The DNA of the CDR3 is TGTGCCAGCAGGGCCTGGGCAGGATCTTACAATGAGCAGTTCTTC. The whole variable domain, filled in from reference TRBV28 and TRBJ2-1, reads DVKVTQSSRYLVKRTGEKVFLECVQDMDHENMFWYRQDPGLGLRLIYFSYDVKMKEKGDIPEGYSVSREKKERFSLILESASTNQTSMYLCASRAWAGSYNEQFFGPGTRLTVL.

This clonotype was detected ten times or more. The J gene is TRBJ2-5, the V gene TRBV24-1; D could derive from TRBD1 or TRBD2 (5 bases each). Germline V CDR1 and CDR2: KGHDR, SFDVKD. The CDR3 spans 14 residues. Trimming removed 3 bases from V and 3 bases from J, with 10 bases in between. CDR3 nucleotides: TGTGCCACCAGTGATGACCGGGACGAAGAGACCCAGTACTTC. The encoded protein is CATSDDRDEETQYF.

This clonotype was counted a few times. This rearrangement joins TRBV11-3 to TRBJ1-5; no reliable D call. Trimming took 3 bases from V and 0 from J, leaving 12 bases between them. The CDR3 sequence is 16 residues long. CDR1 SGHNT and CDR2 YENEEA come from the germline V gene. The CDR3 DNA reads TGTGCCAGCAGCTTCAAGCGGTCGGATAGCAATCAGCCCCAGCATTTT. It translates to CASSFKRSDSNQPQHF. Full variable domain (remainder filled in from reference TRBV11-3 and TRBJ1-5): EAGVVQSPRYKIIEKKQPVAFWCNPISGHNTLYWYLQNLGQGPELLIRYENEEAVDDSQLPKDRFSAERLKGVDSTLKIQPAELGDSAVYLCASSFKRSDSNQPQHFGDGTRLSIL.

This clonotype came up a few times. This chain links TRBV5-1 with TRBJ2-5, with D tentatively TRBD1 (6 bases). Deletions cut 6 bases from V and 5 bases from J, with 14 bases between. Per germline, CDR1 SGHRS and CDR2 YFSETQ. The CDR3 extends over 13 amino acids. The CDR3 DNA sequence: TGCGCCAGCACCTTAGCTGGACAGGAGACCCAGTACTTC. Protein sequence: CASTLAGQETQYF.

In this sample, this clonotype turned up a few times. The V gene is TRBV7-2, the J gene TRBJ2-1, with unresolved D. Germline loops: CDR1 SGHTA, CDR2 FQGNSA. V gave up 4 bases and J gave up 4 bases, with 5 bases separating them. This CDR3 contains 12 residues. CDR3 in DNA: TGTGCCAGCAGCTACCAGTACAATGAGCAGTTCTTC. This translates into CASSYQYNEQFF.

On this clonotype itself: A read error may produce the germline difference seen at one junction end. The V call is TRBV6-2 or TRBV6-3, the J call TRBJ1-1; D remains ambiguous. The CDR3 sequence is 12 residues long. Germline loops: CDR1 MNHEY, CDR2 SVGEGT. CDR3 protein: CASSYGSTPLLF. Written as DNA, the CDR3 is TGTGCCAGCAGTTACGGGAGTACTCCGCTTTTATTT.

This clonotype was observed a handful of times. The genes are TRBV19 and TRBJ1-5; D not resolved. Germline CDR1 is LNHDA and CDR2 is SQIVND (reference sequence). This CDR3 is 13 amino acids long. Trimming pared 8 bases from V and 7 bases from J, leaving 15 bases between. CDR3 sequence (DNA): TGTGCCAGTTCGAGGGCAATTTCACAGCCCCAGCATTTT. Translation: CASSRAISQPQHF.

This clonotype was seen ten or more times. The rearrangement joins TRBV20-1 to TRBJ1-4; 7 bases map to TRBD1. This CDR3 is built from 14 residues. Germline values: CDR1 DFQATT, CDR2 SNEGSKA (reference sequence). Germline trimming cut 0 bases from V and 5 bases from J; bases unmatched to any gene: 3. Written as DNA, the CDR3 is TGCAGTGCTAGAGATCTAGGGGGCAATGAAAAACTGTTTTTT. Translated, it gives CSARDLGGNEKLFF.

This clonotype showed up many times. The chain couples TRBV7-8 to TRBJ2-5; 7 bases match TRBD2. Germline CDR1 and CDR2: SGHVS and FQNEAQ. This CDR3 is 15 amino acids long. Losses at the gene ends were 10 bases for V and 4 bases for J; bases not matched to a gene: 15. The CDR3 protein is CATLTQASGPETQYF. The CDR3 coding sequence is TGTGCCACCCTCACGCAGGCTAGCGGCCCAGAGACCCAGTACTTC.

This clonotype was counted ten times or more. The V gene is TRBV5-6, the J gene TRBJ2-5; D call uncertain. The CDR3 extends over 16 amino acids. Germline V gene sequence: CDR1 SGHDT, CDR2 YYEEEE. The V gene lost 2 bases and the J gene lost 5 bases, with 19 bases spanning the gap. CDR3 sequence: CASSFDPGLQGETQYF. The CDR3 nucleotides are TGTGCCAGCAGCTTTGACCCCGGGCTGCAAGGGGAGACCCAGTACTTC.

This chain joins TRBV30 and TRBJ2-1, with a tentative D call TRBD2 (6 bases). This CDR3 comprises 12 residues. Germline V gene data show CDR1 as GTSNPN and CDR2 as SVGIG (reference sequence). Trimming removed 0 bases from V and 14 bases from J, with 14 bases in between. DNA for the CDR3: TGTGCCTGGAGTGTAAATTGGGGGGTTGAGTTCTTC. Protein sequence: CAWSVNWGVEFF.

This clonotype was seen many times. V is TRBV7-9 and J is TRBJ1-1; D remains unclear. The V gene lost 1 base and the J gene lost 8 bases, with 8 bases spanning the gap. The germline V gene has CDR1 SEHNR and CDR2 FQNEAQ (reference sequence). The CDR3 spans 12 residues. CDR3 nucleotides: TGTGCCAGCAGCTTAGGACCGGGGGAAGCTTTCTTT. Amino acids: CASSLGPGEAFF.

This clonotype was recorded at least ten times. The V call is TRBV11-2, the J call TRBJ2-7, with 10 bases aligning to TRBD2. Germline CDR1 is SGHAT and CDR2 is FQNNGV. The CDR3 totals 15 residues. After removal of 5 bases from V and 2 bases from J, the junction contained 6 bases not matched to a gene. Written as DNA, the CDR3 is TGTGCCAGCAGCAGACTAGCGGGCGGCCCCTACGAGCAGTACTTC. It is translated as CASSRLAGGPYEQYF.

The table lists this clonotype with many counts. The chain links TRBV6-1 to TRBJ2-1, with 9 nucleotides matching TRBD2. Germline V gene sequence: CDR1 MNHNS, CDR2 SASEGT. The CDR3 is 15 amino acids. V shed 4 bases and J 5 bases; nucleotides not matched to a gene: 6. CDR3 sequence (DNA): TGTGCCAGCAGTGGGAGCGGGAGGAGTGACAATGAGCAGTTCTTC. This sequence encodes CASSGSGRSDNEQFF.

CDR3 sequence reads: CASSWGPGGFTEAFF. CDR3 nucleotide sequence: TGCGCCAGCAGCTGGGGACCGGGAGGTTTCACTGAAGCTTTCTTT. The chain has TRBV5-1 and TRBJ1-1; D may be TRBD1 (5 bases). This CDR3 spans 15 amino acids. Per the germline V gene, CDR1 is SGHRS and CDR2 is YFSETQ. The ends were cut back, 3 bases at V and 4 bases at J, with 16 bases in the middle.

This chain connects TRBV25-1 to TRBJ1-4; perhaps TRBD1 as D (5 bases). The CDR3 consists of 13 residues. Germline V gene data show CDR1 as MGHDK and CDR2 as SYGVNS. Trimming left V 4 bases short and J 8 bases short, with 11 bases between. CDR3 in DNA: TGTGCCAGCAGTGTGTCAGGGAAAGAAAAACTGTTTTTT. Protein: CASSVSGKEKLFF.

This clonotype was seen ten or more times. CDR3 region: CASSLTWGSGQFF. In DNA, the CDR3 is TGTGCCAGCAGCTTAACTTGGGGCAGTGGGCAGTTCTTC. The genes are TRBV7-3 and TRBJ2-1, with D possibly TRBD1 on 5 matching bases. The V end was cut by 0 bases, the J end by 12 bases, with 12 bases between. The CDR3 is 13 amino acids. In germline, CDR1 is SGHTA, CDR2 FQGTGA.

This clonotype was counted many times. The chain uses TRBV7-9 and TRBJ1-2; 8 bases agree with TRBD1. J lost 5 bases, V lost 3 bases, and 8 bases had no gene match. The CDR3 spans 15 residues. Per the germline V gene, CDR1 is SEHNR and CDR2 is FQNEAQ (reference sequence). Written as DNA, the CDR3 is TGTGCCAGCAGCTTGCGGACAGGGTTTGGTTATGGCTACACCTTC. Translation: CASSLRTGFGYGYTF.

The sample holds a few counts of this clonotype. This chain joins TRBV18 and TRBJ2-3; 8 bases are a match to TRBD1. Germline trimming cut 1 base from V and 5 bases from J; bases unmatched to any gene: 8. The CDR3 totals 16 residues. Germline loops: CDR1 KGHSH, CDR2 LQKENI. CDR3 region: CASSPLPGGFGDTQYF. DNA for the CDR3: TGTGCCAGCTCACCACTTCCAGGGGGCTTCGGAGATACGCAGTATTTT.

The chain couples TRBV5-1 to TRBJ1-3, with a possible D match to TRBD1 (5 bases). The CDR3 loop spans 15 amino acids. Between the trimmed V and J ends, which lost 2 bases and 8 bases, there was a span of 17 bases. Germline-derived CDR1 and CDR2 are SGHRS and YFSETQ. CDR3 DNA sequence: TGCGCCAGCAGCTTTCTAGGGACCCCGTCGGACACCATATATTTT. Residues: CASSFLGTPSDTIYF.